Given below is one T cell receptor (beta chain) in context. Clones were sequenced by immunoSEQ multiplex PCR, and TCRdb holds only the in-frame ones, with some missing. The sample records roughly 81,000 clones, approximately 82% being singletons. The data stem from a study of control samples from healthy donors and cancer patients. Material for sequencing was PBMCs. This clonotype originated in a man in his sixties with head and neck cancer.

The CDR3 loop reads CAISQSTREEGAEAFF. Written as DNA, the CDR3 is TGTGCCATCAGCCAGTCTACCAGGGAGGAGGGGGCTGAAGCTTTCTTT. The chain is built from TRBV10-3 and TRBJ1-1; a possible D gene is TRBD1 (6 bases). The CDR3 spans 16 residues. The V gene's germline CDR1 is ENHRY and CDR2 SYGVKD. V was clipped by 6 bases and J by 6 bases, with 23 bases between them.